The T cell receptor beta chain under discussion was sequenced for a study of blood T cell repertoires in COVID-19. Study context: COVID-19 samples, acute and convalescent, were from the United States, Italy and Spain. Sources were T cells, B-cell-depleted T cells, or PBMCs; the material itself was cDNA or gDNA.

V gave up 4 bases and J gave up 3 bases, with 16 bases separating them. The CDR3 length is 16 residues. Germline lookup yields CDR1 KGHSH and CDR2 LQKENI. The study drew participants aged about 18 to 95 years from about two dozen US areas. Generated by immunoSEQ multiplex PCR, the TCRdb table keeps only in-frame clones and is missing some. This sample has hundreds of thousands of clones, with 80% to 85% found just once. The chain recombines TRBV18 with TRBJ2-1; a weak D match, TRBD2 (6 bases). This sequence originates from a man aged 40-49 years who had been exposed to COVID-19. Sequencing was performed on PBMCs or T cells enriched from blood (not recorded which). In DNA, the CDR3 is TGTGCCAGCTCACAGACGTTGGGGGGAAACTACAATGAGCAGTTCTTC. Its translation is CASSQTLGGNYNEQFF. The complete variable domain, with remaining parts taken from reference TRBV18 and TRBJ2-1, reads NAGVMQNPRHLVRRRGQEARLRCSPMKGHSHVYWYRQLPEEGLKFMVYLQKENIIDESGMPKERFSAEFPKEGPSILRIQQVVRGDSAAYFCASSQTLGGNYNEQFFGPGTRLTVL.